Listed below are T cell receptor beta chains from one sample, sequenced in a study of shared clonotypes between healthy human individuals. The repertoire was sequenced with immunoSEQ multiplex PCR; TCRdb's copy has only in-frame clones and lacks some. Of hundreds of thousands of clones in the sample, 96% were seen once. The sequencing input was naive CD8+ T cells sorted from blood. These receptors were obtained from a woman aged 25 to 39 in good health. Each CDR3 is given without its conserved first and last residue.

v_call cdr3_aa
TRBV6-1 ASSEGGTGNNNAYEQY
TRBV6-1 ASSPSLTYEQY
TRBV7-2 ASSLTSGDEQF
TRBV27 ASSLTGTGVYEQY
TRBV27 ASSFGQGALAF
TRBV27 ASSQDLSQPQH
TRBV27 ASSTTSGRFNNEQF
TRBV27 ASRRGADTQY
TRBV7-9 ASSPRPYGEETQY
TRBV6-6 ASSYSTPDDRDEQY
TRBV6-6 ASSYGNEQF
TRBV4-2 ASSQDRREASYYNEQF
TRBV19 ASSDRGLSYGYT
TRBV11-2 ASSLDRFEGNEQF
TRBV4-1 ASSQEQGQPQH
TRBV28 ASRVQGGYEQY
TRBV9 ASSVVSGHNEQF
TRBV14 ASSQEGLHNEQF
TRBV7-7 ASSLGENTEAF
TRBV29-1 SVDLRGGAPDEQF
TRBV4-1 ASNRGLGARNTIY
TRBV19 ASSAVPGGVYNEQF
TRBV6-1 ASSEGGTGAYEQY
TRBV27 ASSFRSSSYNEQF
TRBV2 ASSEGPQGPYEQY
TRBV6-1 ASSEVGRELDTQY
TRBV7-9 ASSPMGSTYEQY
TRBV5-8 ASSSYLGLYGYT
TRBV4-1 ASSQARREGLGEQY
TRBV27 ASSGARGTKNNEQF
TRBV10-2 ASTQPGTGGYNEQF
TRBV27 ASKAIAGEGPDEQF
TRBV7-8 ASSLAGGMAETQY
TRBV7-9 ASSAGRLATTYGQETQY
TRBV28 ASSRAVGTYTGELF
TRBV2 ASTPGSYNEQF
TRBV6-5 ASRATGEQF